This is a list of T cell receptor beta chains from one sample in a study of blood T cell repertoires in COVID-19. Assay: immunoSEQ multiplex PCR; the TCRdb copy retains only in-frame clones and omits some. Among about 140,000 clones listed, around 89% were seen once. Material for sequencing was peripheral blood. The receptor set was obtained from a man in his 60s with active or convalescent COVID-19. Each CDR3 is given without its conserved first and last residue. The D gene is left open where the match is weak. Part of the rows lack a size; the others show once, few, many or a class for expanded clones.

d_gene: .
abundance: .
len: 14
v_gene: TRBV25-1
j_gene: TRBJ2-7
CDR3aa: ASSESPSGSSYEQY

d_gene: TRBD1
abundance: few
len: 14
v_gene: TRBV2
j_gene: TRBJ1-6
CDR3aa: ASSAGTGYGNSPLH

d_gene: TRBD1
abundance: once
len: 13
v_gene: TRBV27
j_gene: TRBJ2-7
CDR3aa: ASRNNGQGRHEQY

d_gene: TRBD1
abundance: .
len: 12
v_gene: TRBV4-2
j_gene: TRBJ2-3
CDR3aa: ASSRDRSTDTQY

d_gene: .
abundance: .
len: 13
v_gene: TRBV4-2
j_gene: TRBJ2-1
CDR3aa: ASSQVWGQNNEQF

d_gene: .
abundance: .
len: 11
v_gene: TRBV7-6
j_gene: TRBJ1-1
CDR3aa: ASSPRGNTEAF

d_gene: TRBD2
abundance: .
len: 13
v_gene: TRBV7-2
j_gene: TRBJ2-7
CDR3aa: ASSLGLAGLPEQY

d_gene: .
abundance: once
len: 12
v_gene: TRBV7-4
j_gene: TRBJ1-5
CDR3aa: ARRGFRIRQPQH

d_gene: .
abundance: .
len: 13
v_gene: TRBV6-5
j_gene: TRBJ2-7
CDR3aa: ASSYSSGFAYEQY

d_gene: .
abundance: .
len: 12
v_gene: TRBV11-2
j_gene: TRBJ2-3
CDR3aa: ASSSLSLPDTQY

d_gene: TRBD1
abundance: .
len: 13
v_gene: TRBV24-1
j_gene: TRBJ1-5
CDR3aa: ATSDAGTGLGPQH

d_gene: .
abundance: .
len: 12
v_gene: TRBV27
j_gene: TRBJ2-3
CDR3aa: ASSFGFLTDTQY

d_gene: .
abundance: once
len: 9
v_gene: TRBV19
j_gene: TRBJ1-3
CDR3aa: ASSIKNTIY

d_gene: .
abundance: .
len: 13
v_gene: TRBV11-2
j_gene: TRBJ1-1
CDR3aa: ASSQVFTGNTEAF

d_gene: TRBD2
abundance: .
len: 13
v_gene: TRBV11-3
j_gene: TRBJ2-1
CDR3aa: ASSLSGGGYNEQF

d_gene: TRBD1
abundance: .
len: 13
v_gene: TRBV27
j_gene: TRBJ1-5
CDR3aa: ASSPQGQGYQPQH

d_gene: .
abundance: .
len: 11
v_gene: TRBV3-1/TRBV3-2
j_gene: TRBJ2-5
CDR3aa: ASSRAGGETQY

d_gene: TRBD1
abundance: once
len: 13
v_gene: TRBV19
j_gene: TRBJ1-1
CDR3aa: ASSIDLGRQGATF

d_gene: TRBD2
abundance: .
len: 15
v_gene: TRBV7-3
j_gene: TRBJ2-2
CDR3aa: ASSLMPSGANTGELF

d_gene: .
abundance: .
len: 11
v_gene: TRBV3-1/TRBV3-2
j_gene: TRBJ2-2
CDR3aa: ASLTSNTGELF